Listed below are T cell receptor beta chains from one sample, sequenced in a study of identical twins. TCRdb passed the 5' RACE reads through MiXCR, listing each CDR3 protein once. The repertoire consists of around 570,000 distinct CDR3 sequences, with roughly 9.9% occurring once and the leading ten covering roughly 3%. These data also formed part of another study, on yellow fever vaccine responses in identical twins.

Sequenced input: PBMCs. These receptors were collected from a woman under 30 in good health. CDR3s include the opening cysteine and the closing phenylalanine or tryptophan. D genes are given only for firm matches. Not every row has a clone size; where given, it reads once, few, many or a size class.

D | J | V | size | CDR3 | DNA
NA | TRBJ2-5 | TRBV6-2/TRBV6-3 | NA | CASSWQRETQYF | TGTGCCAGCAGTTGGCAACGGGAGACCCAGTACTTC
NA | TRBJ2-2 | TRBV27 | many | CASSLLLNTGELFF | TGTGCCAGCAGCTTATTACTGAACACCGGGGAGCTGTTTTTT
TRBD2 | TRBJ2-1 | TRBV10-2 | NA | CASSELGLSSGVYNEQFF | TGCGCCAGCAGTGAGTTGGGACTTTCTAGCGGGGTCTACAATGAGCAGTTCTTC
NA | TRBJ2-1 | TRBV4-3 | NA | CASSQDPLLAYEQFF | TGCGCCAGCAGCCAAGATCCCCTCCTAGCGTATGAGCAGTTCTTC
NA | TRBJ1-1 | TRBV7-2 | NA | CASSHVGGPTEAFF | TGTGCCAGCAGCCATGTTGGGGGGCCTACTGAAGCTTTCTTT
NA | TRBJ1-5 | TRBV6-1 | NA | CASVSMNQPQHF | TGTGCCAGCGTCTCGATGAATCAGCCCCAGCATTTT
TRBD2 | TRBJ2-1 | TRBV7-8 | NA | CASSSTSGKNNEQFF | TGTGCCAGCAGCTCGACTAGCGGGAAGAACAATGAGCAGTTCTTC
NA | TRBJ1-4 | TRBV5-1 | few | CASSLAGQGANEKLFF | TGCGCCAGCAGCTTGGCCGGGCAGGGTGCTAATGAAAAACTGTTTTTT
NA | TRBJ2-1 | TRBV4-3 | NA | CASGYIIRSYNEQFF | TGCGCCAGCGGATATATTATTCGCTCCTACAATGAGCAGTTCTTC
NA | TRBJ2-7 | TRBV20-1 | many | CSARVYWDDKNEQYF | TGCAGTGCTAGAGTGTATTGGGATGACAAGAACGAGCAGTACTTC
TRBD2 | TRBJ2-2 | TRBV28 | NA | CANSAGGNTGELFF | TGTGCCAACTCCGCGGGGGGGAACACCGGGGAGCTGTTTTTT
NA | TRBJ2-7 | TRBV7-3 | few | CASSPFGGAEREQYF | TGTGCCAGCAGCCCGTTTGGGGGGGCTGAAAGGGAGCAGTACTTC
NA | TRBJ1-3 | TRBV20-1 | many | CSARDSGSAGNTIYF | TGCAGTGCTAGAGATTCGGGGTCCGCTGGAAACACCATATATTTT
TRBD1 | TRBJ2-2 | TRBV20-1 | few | CSVLRDRNTGELFF | TGCAGCGTACTCCGGGACAGGAACACCGGGGAGCTGTTTTTT
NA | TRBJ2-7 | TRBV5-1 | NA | CASSLEPVGEQYF | TGCGCCAGCAGCTTGGAACCAGTGGGGGAGCAGTACTTC
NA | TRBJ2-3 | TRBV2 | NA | CASSELASDTQYF | TGTGCCAGCAGTGAACTAGCGTCAGATACGCAGTATTTT
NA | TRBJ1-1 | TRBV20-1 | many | CSARTKNTEAFF | TGCAGTGCTAGGACGAAGAACACTGAAGCTTTCTTT
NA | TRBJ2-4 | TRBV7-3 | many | CASSWYGGSNIQYF | TGTGCCAGCAGCTGGTACGGGGGATCCAACATTCAGTACTTC
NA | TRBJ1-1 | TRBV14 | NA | CASSPVGSEAFF | TGTGCCAGCAGCCCCGTGGGGAGTGAAGCTTTCTTT
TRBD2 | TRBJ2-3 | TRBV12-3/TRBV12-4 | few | CASSSGRATQYF | TGTGCCAGCAGTTCAGGGAGGGCGACGCAGTATTTT
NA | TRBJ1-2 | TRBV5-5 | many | CASKGNSGPAYGYTF | TGTGCCAGCAAGGGGAATTCGGGACCGGCCTATGGCTACACCTTC
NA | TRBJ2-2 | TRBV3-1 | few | CASSQESVVPGELFF | TGTGCCAGCAGCCAAGAGAGTGTGGTGCCCGGGGAGCTGTTTTTT